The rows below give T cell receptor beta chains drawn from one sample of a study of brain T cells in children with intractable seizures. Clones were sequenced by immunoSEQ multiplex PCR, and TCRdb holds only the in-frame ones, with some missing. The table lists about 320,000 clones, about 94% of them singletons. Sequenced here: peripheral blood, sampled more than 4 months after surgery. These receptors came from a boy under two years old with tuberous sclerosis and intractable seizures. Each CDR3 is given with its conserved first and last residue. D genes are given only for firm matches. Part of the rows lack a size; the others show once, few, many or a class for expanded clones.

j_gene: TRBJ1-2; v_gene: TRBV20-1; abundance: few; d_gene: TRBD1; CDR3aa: CSVNDREGYTF; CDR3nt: TGCAGTGTTAACGACAGGGAGGGCTACACCTTC
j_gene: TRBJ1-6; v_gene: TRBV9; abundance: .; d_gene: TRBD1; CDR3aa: CASSVMQGANSPLHF; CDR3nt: TGTGCCAGCAGCGTAATGCAGGGGGCAAATTCACCCCTCCACTTT
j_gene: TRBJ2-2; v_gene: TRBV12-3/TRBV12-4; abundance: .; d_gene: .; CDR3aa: CASSPSGELFF; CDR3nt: TGTGCCAGCAGCCCCTCCGGGGAGCTGTTTTTT
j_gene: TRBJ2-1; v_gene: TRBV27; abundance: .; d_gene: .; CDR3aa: CASSGRYNEQFF; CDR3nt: TGTGCCAGCAGTGGTCGCTACAATGAGCAGTTCTTC
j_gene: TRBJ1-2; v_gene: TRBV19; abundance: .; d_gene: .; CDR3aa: CASSIQGTNYGYTF; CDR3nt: TGTGCCAGTAGTATACAGGGAACCAACTATGGCTACACCTTC
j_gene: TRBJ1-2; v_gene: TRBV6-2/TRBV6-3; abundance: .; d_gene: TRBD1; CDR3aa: CASSYSTLGQGIYGYTF; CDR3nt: TGTGCCAGCAGTTACTCGACACTGGGACAGGGGATTTATGGCTACACCTTC
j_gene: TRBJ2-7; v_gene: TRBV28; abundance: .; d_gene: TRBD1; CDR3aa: CASSLVWGLGGETSYEQYF; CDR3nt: TGTGCCAGCAGTTTAGTATGGGGGTTAGGGGGCGAAACCTCCTACGAGCAGTACTTC
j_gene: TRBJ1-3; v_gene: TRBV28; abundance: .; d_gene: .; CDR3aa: CASTLGGAGGNTIYF; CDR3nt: TGTGCCAGCACCTTGGGGGGGGCGGGTGGAAACACCATATATTTT
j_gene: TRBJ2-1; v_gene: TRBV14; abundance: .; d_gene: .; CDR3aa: CASSSGYLINEQFF; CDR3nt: TGTGCCAGCAGTTCGGGCTACCTTATAAATGAGCAGTTCTTC
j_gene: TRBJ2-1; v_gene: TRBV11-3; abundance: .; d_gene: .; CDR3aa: CASSPGGSPQFF; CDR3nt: TGTGCCAGCAGTCCCGGAGGGAGTCCCCAGTTCTTC
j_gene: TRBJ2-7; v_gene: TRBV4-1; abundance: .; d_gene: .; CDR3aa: CASSQKILSEPREQYF; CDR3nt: TGCGCCAGCAGCCAAAAAATCCTTAGTGAGCCCCGAGAGCAGTACTTC
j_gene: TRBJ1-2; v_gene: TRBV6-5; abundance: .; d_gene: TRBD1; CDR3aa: CASRDRGGYTF; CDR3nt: TGTGCCAGCAGGGACAGGGGGGGCTACACCTTC
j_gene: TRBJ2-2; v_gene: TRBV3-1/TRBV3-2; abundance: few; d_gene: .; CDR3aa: CASSRWLTNTGELFF; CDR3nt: TGTGCCAGCAGCCGTTGGCTAACAAACACCGGGGAGCTGTTTTTT
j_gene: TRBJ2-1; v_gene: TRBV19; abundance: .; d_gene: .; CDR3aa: CASSPPVYRSYNEQFF; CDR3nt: TGTGCCAGTAGTCCCCCAGTCTACCGCTCCTACAATGAGCAGTTCTTC
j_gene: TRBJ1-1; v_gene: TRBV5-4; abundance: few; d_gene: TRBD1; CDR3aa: CASSLGDRVIPEAFF; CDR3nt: TGTGCCAGCAGCTTGGGGGACAGGGTGATCCCTGAAGCTTTCTTT
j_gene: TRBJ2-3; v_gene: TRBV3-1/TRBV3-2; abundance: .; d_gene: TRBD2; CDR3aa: CASRSGGADTQYF; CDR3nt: TGTGCCAGCCGCAGCGGGGGGGCTGATACGCAGTATTTT
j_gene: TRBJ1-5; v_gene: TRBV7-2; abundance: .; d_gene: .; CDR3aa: CASSLLGHSNQPQHF; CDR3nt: TGTGCCAGCAGCCTCCTGGGCCACAGCAATCAGCCCCAGCATTTT
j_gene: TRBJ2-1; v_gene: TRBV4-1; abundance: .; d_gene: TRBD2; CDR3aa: CASSPGTSGIWNEQFF; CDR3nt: TGCGCCAGCAGCCCGGGGACTAGCGGGATATGGAATGAGCAGTTCTTC
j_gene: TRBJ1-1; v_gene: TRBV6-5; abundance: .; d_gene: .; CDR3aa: CASSLSITGFEAFF; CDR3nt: TGTGCCAGCAGCCTCAGTATTACAGGGTTTGAAGCTTTCTTT
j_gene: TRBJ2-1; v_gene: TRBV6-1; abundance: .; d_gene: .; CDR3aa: CASSEFGSGAKQFF; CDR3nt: TGTGCCAGCAGTGAATTCGGGTCGGGGGCAAAGCAGTTCTTC
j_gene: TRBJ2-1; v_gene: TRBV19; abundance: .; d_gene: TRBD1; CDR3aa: CASSSRDRGSNEQFF; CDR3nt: TGTGCCAGTAGTTCCCGGGACAGGGGGTCCAATGAGCAGTTCTTC
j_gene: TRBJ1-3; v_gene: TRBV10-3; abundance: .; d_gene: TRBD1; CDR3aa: CAISRDRGAGNTIYF; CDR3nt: TGTGCCATCAGTCGGGACAGGGGTGCGGGAAACACCATATATTTT
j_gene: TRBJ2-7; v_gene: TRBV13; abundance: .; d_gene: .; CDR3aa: CASGQGNSYEQYF; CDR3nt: TGTGCCAGCGGCCAAGGGAACTCCTACGAGCAGTACTTC
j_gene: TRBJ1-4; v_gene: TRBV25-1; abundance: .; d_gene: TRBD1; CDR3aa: CASSSPGQDNEKLFF; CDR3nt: TGTGCCAGCAGTTCCCCGGGACAGGATAATGAAAAACTGTTTTTT
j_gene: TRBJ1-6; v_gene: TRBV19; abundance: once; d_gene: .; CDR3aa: CASSKSSSYNSPLHF; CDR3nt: TGTGCCAGTAGTAAATCGAGCTCCTATAATTCACCCCTCCACTTT
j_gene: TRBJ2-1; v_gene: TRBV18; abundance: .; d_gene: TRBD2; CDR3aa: CASSPTSGTYNEQFF; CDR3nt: TGTGCCAGCTCACCAACTAGCGGGACTTACAATGAGCAGTTCTTC
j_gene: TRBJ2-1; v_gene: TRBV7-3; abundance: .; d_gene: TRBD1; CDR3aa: CASSPPDRGNEQFF; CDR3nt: TGTGCCAGCAGCCCGCCGGACAGGGGGAATGAGCAGTTCTTC
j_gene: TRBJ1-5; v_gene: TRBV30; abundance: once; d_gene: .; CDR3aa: CAWSLAGNSNQPQHF; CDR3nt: TGTGCCTGGAGTTTAGCGGGGAATAGCAATCAGCCCCAGCATTTT
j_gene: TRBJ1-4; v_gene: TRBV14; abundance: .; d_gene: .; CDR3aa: CASSRQLPGSNEKLFF; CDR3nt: TGTGCCAGCAGCCGCCAACTCCCCGGCTCTAATGAAAAACTGTTTTTT
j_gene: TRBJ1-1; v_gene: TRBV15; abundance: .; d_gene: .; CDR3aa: CATSRPQMNTEAFF; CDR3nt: TGTGCCACCAGCAGACCCCAGATGAACACTGAAGCTTTCTTT
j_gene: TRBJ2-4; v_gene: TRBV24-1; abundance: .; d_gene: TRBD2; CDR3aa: CAPLAVLAKNIQYF; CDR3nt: TGTGCCCCACTAGCGGTACTAGCCAAAAACATTCAGTACTTC
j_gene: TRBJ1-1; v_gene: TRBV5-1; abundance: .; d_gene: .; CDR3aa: CASSLNVPVGVRNTEAFF; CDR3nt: TGCGCCAGCAGCTTGAATGTGCCGGTTGGAGTGAGGAACACTGAAGCTTTCTTT
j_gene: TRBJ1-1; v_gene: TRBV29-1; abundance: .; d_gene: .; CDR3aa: CSVHEGGHGAFF; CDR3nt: TGCAGCGTACACGAGGGGGGGCACGGAGCTTTCTTT
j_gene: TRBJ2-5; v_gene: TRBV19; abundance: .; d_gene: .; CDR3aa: CASSTTLSGRETQYF; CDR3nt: TGTGCCAGTAGTACAACCTTGAGCGGTAGGGAGACCCAGTACTTC
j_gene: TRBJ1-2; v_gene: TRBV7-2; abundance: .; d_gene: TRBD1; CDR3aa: CASSFDRGANYGYTF; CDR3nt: TGTGCCAGCAGCTTTGACAGGGGAGCTAACTATGGCTACACCTTC
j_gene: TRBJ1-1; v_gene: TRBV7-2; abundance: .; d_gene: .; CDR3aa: CASRGHVNTEAFF; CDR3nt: TGTGCCAGCAGGGGACATGTCAACACTGAAGCTTTCTTT
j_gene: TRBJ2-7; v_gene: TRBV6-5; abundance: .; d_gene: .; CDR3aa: CASFGSYEQYF; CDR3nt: TGTGCCAGCTTTGGATCCTACGAGCAGTACTTC
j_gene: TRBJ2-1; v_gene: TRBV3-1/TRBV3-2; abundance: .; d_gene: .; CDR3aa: CASSQQGPAYNEQFF; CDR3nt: TGTGCCAGCAGCCAGCAGGGCCCTGCCTACAATGAGCAGTTCTTC
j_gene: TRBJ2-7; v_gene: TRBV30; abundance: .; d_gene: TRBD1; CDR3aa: CAWSPAGGEQYF; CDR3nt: TGTGCCTGGAGTCCTGCAGGGGGCGAGCAGTACTTC